This passage covers 18 T cell receptor beta chains from one sample sequenced in a study of T cells in women clearing cervical HPV infection. Data came from immunoSEQ multiplex PCR; TCRdb stores just in-frame clones and leaves some out. The data show under 50,000 clones, and the top ten clones hold 6.4%. What was sequenced was blood buffy coat. Source of these receptors: a woman aged 18-69 years with a cervical HPV16 infection that either progressed to CIN3+ or cleared (not recorded which).

For this clone: The observed sequence ends 3 residues before the CDR3 terminus, with the missing tail filled in from the germline J gene. The chain links TRBV6-1 to TRBJ1-4; tentative D call: TRBD1 (5 bases). V lost 3 bases, J lost 8 bases, and 19 bases lay in between. The CDR3 is made up of 16 amino acids. CDR1 and CDR2 (germline): MNHNS, SASEGT. The covered CDR3 bases are TGTGCCAGCAGTGAGGGGCTCGTGAGGTCGGAGGAAAAA. As protein: CASSEGLVRSEEK. The full-length CDR3 reads as CASSEGLVRSEEKLFF.

A remark on this clone: The read finishes 3 residues shy of the CDR3 end, and the germline J gene is used to complete it. V and J are TRBV5-1 and TRBJ1-1, with D uncertain. V was cut by 0 bases and J by 5 bases, with 8 bases left in between. This CDR3 region has 13 residues. In germline, CDR1 is SGHRS, CDR2 YFSETQ. Partial CDR3 DNA: TGCGCCAGCAGCTTGGGGATCGGGACTGAA. It codes for CASSLGIGTE. The entire CDR3 protein is CASSLGIGTEAFF.

In regard to this clone: The CDR3 goes on 3 residues after the read ends, and that part is filled in from the germline J gene. The chain is built from TRBV7-6 and TRBJ2-4; 7 bases fit TRBD1. This CDR3 has 15 amino acids. In germline, CDR1 is SGHVS, CDR2 FNYEAQ. CDR3 bases read: TGTGCCAGCAGCTTATCCCCGGCAGGGGGTGGTGGT. It is translated as CASSLSPAGGGG. In full, the CDR3 is CASSLSPAGGGGQYF.

Details on this clone: The CDR3 extends 3 residues past the end of the read, so its final part is completed from the germline J gene. The chain carries TRBV5-4 and TRBJ1-4; 9 bases agree with TRBD1. Losses at the gene ends were 4 bases for V and 8 bases for J; bases not matched to a gene: 9. Germline V gives CDR1 SGHNT, CDR2 YYREEE (reference sequence). The CDR3 is 15 residues long. This chain's CDR3 is CASSLTTGGSEKLFF. CDR3 DNA, as far as it was read: TGTGCCAGCAGCCTCACTACAGGGGGCAGCGAAAAA.

For this clone: The CDR3 end falls 3 residues outside the read, so it is completed with the germline J gene. The genes are TRBV7-6 and TRBJ2-2; the match to TRBD2 covers 8 bases. The germline gives CDR1 SGHVS, CDR2 FNYEAQ. The CDR3 is made up of 17 amino acids. V gave up 0 bases and J gave up 3 bases; unmatched junction bases: 6. CDR3 loop: CASSLAIAGSYTGELFF. The CDR3 bases that were read are TGTGCCAGCAGCTTAGCTATAGCGGGGAGCTACACCGGGGAG.

Remarks on this clone: The read ends 3 residues shy of where the CDR3 ends; the end is completed using the germline J gene. The rearrangement links TRBV6-2 or TRBV6-3 to TRBJ2-7; TRBD1 matches at 7 bases. CDR1 and CDR2 from the germline V gene are MNHEY and SVGEGT. V shed 6 bases, J shed 3 bases, and the junction held 8 bases outside the gene matches. CDR3 length: 14 amino acids. The DNA read from the CDR3 is TGTGCCAGCAGCCCGGGACAGAGACGCTACGAG. Translated, it gives CASSPGQRRYE. The entire CDR3 protein is CASSPGQRRYEQYF.

To note about this clone: The sequence runs out 3 residues before the end of the CDR3; the remainder is reconstructed from the germline J gene. The rearrangement uses TRBV19 and TRBJ1-2, with 9 nucleotides matching TRBD1. V shed 7 bases and J 7 bases; nucleotides not matched to a gene: 16. The germline gives CDR1 LNHDA, CDR2 SQIVND (reference sequence). The CDR3 length is 16 residues. Partial CDR3 DNA: TGTGCCAGTACCAGGGACAGGGAACTCCAACGAGGTGGC. Protein sequence: CASTRDRELQRGG. The complete CDR3 protein is CASTRDRELQRGGYTF.

Points on this clone: The CDR3 goes on 3 residues after the read ends, and that part is filled in from the germline J gene. J is TRBJ2-1 and V is TRBV5-1, with 10 bases lining up with TRBD1. The CDR3 runs to 16 residues. With 4 bases clipped from V and 2 bases from J, the junction kept 6 bases outside the gene matches. CDR1 SGHRS and CDR2 YFSETQ come from the germline V gene. The CDR3 DNA, read in part, is TGCGCCAGCAGCGGAGGACAGGGGGGGACCTACAATGAG. It translates to CASSGGQGGTYNE. The whole CDR3 reads CASSGGQGGTYNEQFF. Full variable domain (rest looked up from reference TRBV5-1 and TRBJ2-1): KAGVTQTPRYLIKTRGQQVTLSCSPISGHRSVSWYQQTPGQGLQFLFEYFSETQRNKGNFPGRFSGRQFSNSRSEMNVSTLELGDSALYLCASSGGQGGTYNEQFFGPGTRLTVL.

Concerning this clone itself: The CDR3 goes on 3 residues after the read ends, and that part is filled in from the germline J gene. The chain recombines TRBV18 with TRBJ1-1; weak D call: TRBD1 (5 bases). Germline V CDR1 and CDR2: KGHSH, LQKENI. The CDR3 is made up of 12 amino acids. The part of the CDR3 DNA that was read is TGTGCCAGCTCCCTTACAGGCTACGAG. It specifies CASSLTGYE. The whole CDR3 is CASSLTGYEAFF.

Details on this clone: The sequence runs out 3 residues before the end of the CDR3; the remainder is reconstructed from the germline J gene. Other DNA sequences within the sample encode an identical CDR3. The gene calls are TRBV19 and TRBJ1-5; TRBD1 matches at 7 bases. Germline-derived CDR1 and CDR2 are LNHDA and SQIVND (reference sequence). CDR3 length equals 17 residues. V shed 3 bases and J 6 bases; nucleotides not matched to a gene: 14. CDR3 bases read: TGTGCCAGTAGTATTGAGGACTGGCAGGGGGGCGGTCAGCCC. It is translated as CASSIEDWQGGGQP. The CDR3, in full, reads CASSIEDWQGGGQPQHF.

As regards this clone: The CDR3 end falls 3 residues outside the read, so it is completed with the germline J gene. The gene calls are TRBV5-1 and TRBJ2-2; D assignment may be TRBD1 or TRBD2 (5 bases each). This CDR3 has 15 amino acids. The germline V and J ends were trimmed by 7 bases and 4 bases, with 17 bases remaining between them. The germline CDR1 and CDR2 sequences are SGHRS and YFSETQ. The CDR3 loop is CASSYSAGSTGELFF. CDR3 DNA, as far as it was read: TGCGCCAGCTCATACTCGGCAGGGAGCACCGGGGAG.

Concerning this clone: The read finishes 3 residues shy of the CDR3 end, and the germline J gene is used to complete it. The J gene is TRBJ2-1, the V gene TRBV5-5, with a possible D match to TRBD1 (6 bases). The V end lost 1 base, the J end lost 7 bases, and 12 bases lay between the germline ends. Looked up from germline, CDR1 is SGHKS and CDR2 is YYEKEE (reference sequence). The CDR3 runs 14 residues. The sequenced part of the CDR3 DNA is TGTGCCAGCAGCTTGTGGCAGGGGAGTAATGAG. Translated, it gives CASSLWQGSNE. The whole CDR3 protein is CASSLWQGSNEQFF.

CDR3 sequence: CAWTSAGAYGYTF. The CDR3 bases that were read are TGTGCCTGGACTTCGGCAGGTGCTTATGGC. The J gene is TRBJ1-2, the V gene TRBV30; D is undetermined. The read halts 3 residues ahead of the CDR3 end, with the missing end drawn from the germline J gene. V lost 4 bases to trimming and J lost 5 bases, with 14 bases between them. Germline loops: CDR1 GTSNPN, CDR2 SVGIG (reference sequence). This CDR3 is built from 13 residues. Combining the CDR3 with reference TRBV30 and TRBJ1-2 gives the whole variable domain SQTIHQWPATLVQPVGSPLSLECTVEGTSNPNLYWYRQAAGRGLQLLFYSVGIGQISSEVPQNLSASRPQDRQFILSSKKLLLSDSGFYLCAWTSAGAYGYTFGSGTRLTVV.

The covered CDR3 bases are TGTGCCAGCAGCAGGCGGACAGGGGGTAATTCACCC. It yields the protein CASSRRTGGNSP. The whole CDR3 is CASSRRTGGNSPLHF. The V call is TRBV5-6, the J call TRBJ1-6; 10 bases agree with TRBD1. The read finishes 3 residues shy of the CDR3 end, and the germline J gene is used to complete it. V shed 4 bases and J 6 bases; nucleotides not matched to a gene: 4. The CDR3 length is 15 residues. Per the germline V gene, CDR1 is SGHDT and CDR2 is YYEEEE.

CDR3 residues: CASSHYREGETQYF. CDR3 bases read: TGTGCCAGCAGCCATTACAGGGAAGGAGAGACG. The genes are TRBV7-9 and TRBJ2-3; weak D call: TRBD1 (6 bases). Read coverage stops 3 residues before the CDR3 terminus; the germline J gene supplies the remainder. The CDR3 covers 14 residues. The germline CDR1 and CDR2 sequences are SEHNR and FQNEAQ (reference sequence).

Comment on this clone: The read comes to an end 3 residues before the CDR3 does, leaving the germline J gene to fill in the end. The chain joins TRBV19 to TRBJ2-1; 7 positions match TRBD1. V lost 7 bases and J lost 3; bases outside the gene matches: 6. The CDR3 covers 14 residues. Germline-derived CDR1 and CDR2 are LNHDA and SQIVND (reference sequence). The CDR3 bases that were read are TGTGCCAGTAACCCCAGGACAGGCTACAATGAG. Amino acid sequence: CASNPRTGYNE. The CDR3 in its entirety is CASNPRTGYNEQFF.

Partial CDR3 DNA: TGTGCCTGGAGGATAGAGCGGGACCACACAGATACG. It encodes CAWRIERDHTDT. The entire CDR3 protein is CAWRIERDHTDTQYF. The genes are TRBV30 and TRBJ2-3; 7 bases are shared with TRBD2. Coverage ceases 3 residues before the CDR3 finishes, and the germline J gene fills in the end. CDR3 length: 15 residues. Germline V gene sequence: CDR1 GTSNPN, CDR2 SVGIG (reference sequence). V was clipped by 3 bases and J by 2 bases; unmatched bases: 8.

Comments on this clone: Coverage ceases 3 residues before the CDR3 finishes, and the germline J gene fills in the end. Other DNA sequences in the same sample also yield this CDR3. The chain joins TRBV2 to TRBJ1-3, with D possibly TRBD1 on 6 matching bases. With 6 bases removed from V and 7 bases from J, the gap between germline ends came to 16 bases. The germline gives CDR1 SNHLY, CDR2 FYNNEI. The CDR3 sequence is 14 residues long. The CDR3: CASREYRAANTIYF. The sequenced part of the CDR3 DNA is TGTGCCAGCAGAGAGTACAGGGCGGCGAACACC.